This section outlines one T cell receptor beta chain sequence together with its context. The junction departs from the called germline gene at one end, perhaps through a read error. The source of the sample is a study of response to subunit inactivated influenza vaccine. Per the germline V gene, CDR1 is SGHRS and CDR2 is YFSETQ. The CDR3 contains 15 residues. MiXCR, applied by TCRdb to the RT-PCR reads, yields one record per CDR3 protein. The sample contains 550,000 to 800,000 distinct CDR3 sequences, around 13% of which appear only once. The chain joins TRBV5-1 to TRBJ2-1, with 13 bases that match TRBD2. The source material was PBMCs from blood, sampled around 15 days before vaccination. The sequence was obtained from a man aged 50 to 60 who received an inactivated influenza vaccine. This CDR3 reads CASSLTSGGAGEHFF. In DNA form, the CDR3 reads TGCGCCAGCAGCTTGACTAGCGGGGGGGCTGGTGAGCACTTCTTC.